What follows describes a single T cell receptor beta chain. Its specificity is not known. An end of the junction differs from the germline gene, which may be a read error. CDR3 length: 17 amino acids. Per the germline V gene, CDR1 is SGDLS and CDR2 is YYNGEE. The sample belongs to a study of beta chain features in type 1 diabetes. Overall study context: No age, gender or cell yield differences were seen between patients and healthy donors. Study-level points and caveats: When Type 1 diabetes patients were examined, their TCRB CDR3s proved moderately but significantly shorter in all four CD4+ subsets. Across patients, naive, central memory and Treg TCRB repertoires exhibited apparently greater similarity than was observed across healthy donors. Cells with high TCR expression could be over-represented when cDNA is sequenced.

Expressed TCRB transcripts were sequenced because the entire RNA isolate underwent reverse transcription. This table comes from immunoSEQ multiplex PCR, and its TCRdb copy is limited to in-frame clones, with some not included. The sample has nearly 700,000 clones, around an eighth seen once; the top ten hold less than 0.025%. What was sequenced was naive CD4+ T cells from blood. V and J are TRBV9 and TRBJ2-6; 10 bases fit TRBD1. This receptor was identified in a man between 18 and 29 years old with type 1 diabetes. CDR3 residues: CARSVGQGRAGANVLTF. DNA for the CDR3: TGTGCCCGCAGCGTGGGACAGGGGCGAGCTGGGGCCAACGTCCTGACTTTC.